Each of the 24 T cell receptor beta chains below was sequenced from the same sample in a study of T cell responses to AZD1222 COVID-19 vaccine. TCRdb keeps only in-frame clones here, not all; method: immunoSEQ multiplex PCR. The sample contains roughly 99,000 clones, approximately 90% of which appear only once. The material sequenced was peripheral blood, taken on day 0 of AZD1222 vaccination. Receptors originate from an adult in good health.

The chain joins TRBV7-7 to TRBJ2-5; perhaps D is TRBD1 or TRBD2 (6 bases each). The germline V and J ends were trimmed by 1 base and 4 bases, with 10 bases remaining between them. There are 14 residues in the CDR3. Germline CDR1 and CDR2: SSHAT and FNYEAQ (reference sequence). Here the CDR3 reads CASSLVGGPETQYF. CDR3 DNA: TGTGCCAGCAGCTTAGTGGGGGGCCCAGAGACCCAGTACTTC. Combining the CDR3 with reference TRBV7-7 and TRBJ2-5 gives the whole variable domain GAGVSQSPRYKVTKRGQDVTLRCDPISSHATLYWYQQALGQGPEFLTYFNYEAQPDKSGLPSDRFSAERPEGSISTLTIQRTEQRDSAMYRCASSLVGGPETQYFGPGTRLLVL.

The genes are TRBV18 and TRBJ2-7; D uncertain. V shed 2 bases and J shed 4 bases, with 15 bases lying between them. CDR1 KGHSH and CDR2 LQKENI come from the germline V gene. The CDR3 covers 15 residues. In DNA, the CDR3 is TGTGCCAGCTCACCAGATCGGGTCGGAGAGTACGAGCAGTACTTC. It codes for CASSPDRVGEYEQYF.

This clone has just one count. V gene TRBV5-6 combines with J gene TRBJ2-1; 7 bases are a match to TRBD1. Germline loops: CDR1 SGHDT, CDR2 YYEEEE. This CDR3 is 12 amino acids long. V dropped 4 bases and J dropped 8; count of bases not matched to a gene: 3. The CDR3 protein is CASSADRHEQFF. The CDR3 DNA reads as TGTGCCAGCAGCGCGGACAGGCATGAGCAGTTCTTC.

This chain uses TRBV5-1 with TRBJ1-1; TRBD1 aligns across 7 bases. Germline V gene data show CDR1 as SGHRS and CDR2 as YFSETQ. This CDR3 region has 16 residues. Trimming at V came to 4 bases and at J to 0 bases, leaving 9 bases not matched to a gene. The CDR3 region is CASSLTGPPMNTEAFF. The CDR3 nucleotides are TGCGCCAGCAGCCTGACAGGGCCTCCGATGAACACTGAAGCTTTCTTT.

The chain couples TRBV10-3 to TRBJ2-3; 7 bases fit TRBD2. Germline-derived CDR1 and CDR2 are ENHRY and SYGVKD. V dropped 5 bases and J dropped 6; count of bases not matched to a gene: 5. This CDR3 is 13 amino acids long. CDR3: CAISLGGLDTQYF. The CDR3 region has the DNA TGTGCCATCAGTTTGGGGGGGTTGGATACGCAGTATTTT.

The chain is built from TRBV2 and TRBJ2-7; 9 bases are a match to TRBD2. V lost 4 bases to trimming and J lost 2 bases; unmatched junction nucleotides: 9. The length of the CDR3 is 16 residues. Per the germline V gene, CDR1 is SNHLY and CDR2 is FYNNEI. In DNA form, the CDR3 reads TGTGCCAGCAGTGCTGGTAGCGGGGGTATAACCTACGAGCAGTACTTC. It encodes CASSAGSGGITYEQYF. Full variable domain (rest looked up from reference TRBV2 and TRBJ2-7): EPEVTQTPSHQVTQMGQEVILRCVPISNHLYFYWYRQILGQKVEFLVSFYNNEISEKSEIFDDQFSVERPDGSNFTLKIRSTKLEDSAMYFCASSAGSGGITYEQYFGPGTRLTVT.

This clone was recorded only once. The chain combines TRBV7-2 with TRBJ2-7, with 8 bases identical to TRBD1. The CDR3 has 16 residues. V lost 4 bases, J lost 4 bases, and 12 bases stayed unmatched. Germline CDR1 SGHTA, CDR2 FQGNSA. The DNA of the CDR3 is TGTGCCAGCAGCTCCACGTGGACAGGGAGGAGGTACGAGCAGTACTTC. Encoded protein: CASSSTWTGRRYEQYF.

The chain couples TRBV19 to TRBJ1-6; 11 positions agree with TRBD1. V lost 3 bases, J lost 8 bases, and 3 bases stayed unmatched. Germline CDR1 reads LNHDA; CDR2 reads SQIVND (reference sequence). The CDR3 runs to 15 residues. The chain's CDR3 is CASSIGTGGDSPLHF. The CDR3 DNA sequence: TGTGCCAGTAGTATTGGGACAGGGGGAGATTCACCCCTCCACTTT.

The genes are TRBV11-2 and TRBJ2-7; no clear D gene. Germline V gene sequence: CDR1 SGHAT, CDR2 FQNNGV. The CDR3 is made up of 11 amino acids. V lost 5 bases, J lost 2 bases, and 4 bases lay in between. CDR3 DNA: TGTGCCAGCAGCGCCACCTACGAGCAGTACTTC. This translates into CASSATYEQYF. Full variable domain (missing parts from reference TRBV11-2 and TRBJ2-7): EAGVAQSPRYKIIEKRQSVAFWCNPISGHATLYWYQQILGQGPKLLIQFQNNGVVDDSQLPKDRFSAERLKGVDSTLKIQPAKLEDSAVYLCASSATYEQYFGPGTRLTVT.

This sequence joins TRBV7-2 and TRBJ2-1; TRBD2 matches 8 bases. Germline-derived CDR1 and CDR2 are SGHTA and FQGNSA. Unmatched junction bases numbered 6, after V lost 3 bases and J lost 5 bases. This CDR3 has 15 residues. Here the CDR3 reads CASSFSGEPHNEQFF. CDR3 coding DNA: TGTGCCAGCAGCTTTAGCGGGGAACCCCACAATGAGCAGTTCTTC.

V and J are TRBV6-5 and TRBJ1-4; D is unresolved. The CDR3 totals 14 residues. V was cut by 6 bases and J by 0 bases, with 8 bases left in between. Looked up from germline, CDR1 is MNHEY and CDR2 is SVGAGI. The CDR3 is CASSLYTTNEKLFF. CDR3 nucleotides: TGTGCCAGCAGCCTCTACACAACTAATGAAAAACTGTTTTTT.

V usage is TRBV5-6 and J usage is TRBJ2-5; 9 bases fit TRBD2. The CDR3 extends over 17 amino acids. V lost 6 bases, J lost 1 base, and 13 bases stayed unmatched. Per germline, CDR1 SGHDT and CDR2 YYEEEE. The CDR3 loop is CASTLRALAGTQETQYF. CDR3 bases: TGTGCCAGCACCTTACGGGCCCTAGCGGGGACCCAAGAGACCCAGTACTTC. The full variable domain, its missing parts supplied by reference TRBV5-6 and TRBJ2-5, is DAGVTQSPTHLIKTRGQQVTLRCSPKSGHDTVSWYQQALGQGPQFIFQYYEEEERQRGNFPDRFSGHQFPNYSSELNVNALLLGDSALYLCASTLRALAGTQETQYFGPGTRLLVL.

The chain couples TRBV3-1 (or the pseudogene TRBV3-2) to TRBJ1-5; TRBD1 matches at 7 bases. From germline, CDR1 is LGHDT and CDR2 YNNKEL (reference sequence). The CDR3 runs to 17 residues. J lost 0 bases, V lost 10 bases, and 15 bases had no gene match. This chain's CDR3 is CAITDRLGYSSNQPQHF. The CDR3 bases are TGTGCCATTACGGACAGGTTGGGCTATAGTAGCAATCAGCCCCAGCATTTT.

This chain links TRBV2 with TRBJ1-2; weak D call: TRBD1 (6 bases). CDR1 and CDR2 from the germline V gene are SNHLY and FYNNEI. The CDR3 has 14 amino acids. Trimming removed 5 bases from V and 7 bases from J, with 17 bases in between. The CDR3 is CASSIKPGGGGYTF. CDR3 nucleotide sequence: TGTGCCAGCAGTATAAAACCGGGGGGCGGTGGCTACACCTTC. Full variable domain (outside the CDR3, taken from reference TRBV2 and TRBJ1-2): EPEVTQTPSHQVTQMGQEVILRCVPISNHLYFYWYRQILGQKVEFLVSFYNNEISEKSEIFDDQFSVERPDGSNFTLKIRSTKLEDSAMYFCASSIKPGGGGYTFGSGTRLTVV.

The V call is TRBV6-6, the J call TRBJ2-4; no reliable D call. This CDR3 comprises 14 residues. The germline V and J ends were trimmed by 6 bases and 4 bases, with 13 bases remaining between them. Germline lookup yields CDR1 MNHNY and CDR2 SVGAGI (reference sequence). CDR3 loop: CASRSRDTKNIQYF. The CDR3 coding sequence is TGTGCCAGCAGATCGCGAGACACAAAAAACATTCAGTACTTC.

CDR3 region: CASSLQGAVSSTEAFF. CDR3 sequence (DNA): TGTGCCAGCAGCTTGCAGGGCGCGGTTAGTAGCACTGAAGCTTTCTTT. The J gene is TRBJ1-1, the V gene TRBV5-5, with D possibly TRBD1 on 5 matching bases. Germline loops: CDR1 SGHKS, CDR2 YYEKEE (reference sequence). The CDR3 has 16 amino acids. Trimming took off 1 base at V and 4 bases at J, with 17 bases between the two ends.

The rearrangement joins TRBV7-2 to TRBJ1-3, with D uncertain. The CDR3 extends over 15 amino acids. Germline CDR1 is SGHTA and CDR2 is FQGNSA. Trimming removed 1 base from V and 0 bases from J, with 7 bases in between. CDR3 coding DNA: TGTGCCAGCAGCTTAGATGGGAGCTCTGGAAACACCATATATTTT. This gives the protein CASSLDGSSGNTIYF.

The chain joins TRBV11-3 to TRBJ1-6, with D possibly TRBD1 on 5 matching bases. CDR3 length: 13 residues. Deletions cut 5 bases from V and 10 bases from J, with 12 bases between. Germline V CDR1 and CDR2: SGHNT, YENEEA. The CDR3 coding sequence is TGTGCCAGCAGCCGGGGCGCGGGATCACCCCTCCACTTT. Protein product: CASSRGAGSPLHF.

This clone was recorded only once. The chain couples TRBV7-2 to TRBJ2-7; no firm D call. Germline V gives CDR1 SGHTA, CDR2 FQGNSA. The V end lost 3 bases, the J end lost 2 bases, and 11 bases lay between the germline ends. The CDR3 contains 14 residues. CDR3 bases: TGTGCCAGCAGCTTGAACAGTCTCACCTACGAGCAGTACTTC. Translation: CASSLNSLTYEQYF.

The V and J genes are TRBV9 and TRBJ2-1, with unresolved D. Trimming removed 4 bases from V and 6 bases from J, with 11 bases in between. Germline lookup yields CDR1 SGDLS and CDR2 YYNGEE. The CDR3 length is 13 residues. The CDR3 coding sequence is TGTGCCAGCAGCCAGATCGGTTCCAATGAGCAGTTCTTC. Its translation: CASSQIGSNEQFF.

This clone appeared a single time. The chain combines TRBV18 with TRBJ1-1, with a weak D call TRBD1 (6 bases). The CDR3 extends over 14 amino acids. V was trimmed by 2 bases and J by 4 bases, leaving 11 bases between them. Germline assignment: CDR1 KGHSH and CDR2 LQKENI. CDR3 in amino acids: CASSPGQTGTEAFF. Here the CDR3 DNA reads TGTGCCAGCTCACCAGGGCAGACAGGCACTGAAGCTTTCTTT.

This chain uses TRBV5-1 with TRBJ1-1; D is possibly TRBD1 (5 bases). CDR3 length equals 15 residues. The V gene's germline CDR1 is SGHRS and CDR2 YFSETQ. V was pared by 4 bases and J by 1 base, with 14 bases between. The CDR3 is CASSPTAGGNTEAFF. Here the CDR3 DNA reads TGCGCCAGCAGCCCGACAGCGGGAGGGAACACTGAAGCTTTCTTT.

This chain connects TRBV4-3 to TRBJ1-5; TRBD1 aligns across 9 bases. The germline CDR1 and CDR2 sequences are LGHNA and YSLEER. The trim removed 1 base at V and 2 bases at J, leaving 0 bases unmatched. There are 15 residues in the CDR3. The CDR3 sequence: CASSQGTGGNQPQHF. The CDR3 coding sequence is TGCGCCAGCAGCCAAGGGACAGGGGGCAATCAGCCCCAGCATTTT.

This chain uses TRBV19 with TRBJ1-5, with a possible D match to TRBD1 (5 bases). The germline V gene has CDR1 LNHDA and CDR2 SQIVND (reference sequence). Deletions cut 4 bases from V and 5 bases from J, with 18 bases between. The CDR3 loop spans 16 amino acids. CDR3 bases: TGTGCCAGTAGTACCCTCAGACAGTTAAGGGATCAGCCCCAGCATTTT. Protein product: CASSTLRQLRDQPQHF.